The rows below give T cell receptor beta chains drawn from one sample of a study of blood T cell repertoires in COVID-19. Generated by immunoSEQ multiplex PCR, the TCRdb table keeps only in-frame clones and is missing some. The sample consists of approximately 200,000 clones, about 90% of them appearing once. The sequenced sample was PBMCs or T cells enriched from blood (not recorded which). The receptors come from a woman aged 30 to 39 who had recovered from COVID-19. Each CDR3 is given with its conserved first and last residue. Some rows have no size entry. The others give once, few or many, or a class for an expanded clone.

v_call: TRBV2
clone_size: .
j_call: TRBJ1-2
cdr3_aa: CASSGGDYGYTF

v_call: TRBV5-1
clone_size: .
j_call: TRBJ1-6
cdr3_aa: CASSLGRGNSPLHF

v_call: TRBV6-4
clone_size: .
j_call: TRBJ1-2
cdr3_aa: CASRGTGKFNGYTF

v_call: TRBV21-1
clone_size: .
j_call: TRBJ2-3
cdr3_aa: CASSAPRIQRQGENTDTQYF

v_call: TRBV12-3/TRBV12-4
clone_size: .
j_call: TRBJ1-2
cdr3_aa: CASLYRSYGYTF

v_call: TRBV6-2/TRBV6-3
clone_size: once
j_call: TRBJ1-1
cdr3_aa: CASSQPGQGAKGAFF

v_call: TRBV19
clone_size: .
j_call: TRBJ1-1
cdr3_aa: CASSLAGLEETEAFF

v_call: TRBV2
clone_size: once
j_call: TRBJ1-3
cdr3_aa: CASSTNRISSGNTIYF

v_call: TRBV5-4
clone_size: .
j_call: TRBJ2-1
cdr3_aa: CASSFWAGGYNEQFF

v_call: TRBV5-1
clone_size: .
j_call: TRBJ2-1
cdr3_aa: CASSLERDSNEQFF

v_call: TRBV13
clone_size: .
j_call: TRBJ2-1
cdr3_aa: CASSPMTSGDYNEQFF

v_call: TRBV5-4
clone_size: once
j_call: TRBJ2-7
cdr3_aa: CASSNPRAGGSYEQYF

v_call: TRBV19
clone_size: .
j_call: TRBJ1-1
cdr3_aa: CASSIEGVNTEAFF

v_call: TRBV27
clone_size: .
j_call: TRBJ2-5
cdr3_aa: CASRKQGIAETQYF

v_call: TRBV11-3
clone_size: .
j_call: TRBJ2-7
cdr3_aa: CASSLARGTGPFYEQYF

v_call: TRBV6-2/TRBV6-3
clone_size: once
j_call: TRBJ2-7
cdr3_aa: CASNPRDLRYEQYF

v_call: TRBV7-2
clone_size: .
j_call: TRBJ1-2
cdr3_aa: CASSPEGQSYGYTF

v_call: TRBV9
clone_size: .
j_call: TRBJ1-1
cdr3_aa: CASSETALNTEAFF

v_call: TRBV2
clone_size: .
j_call: TRBJ2-1
cdr3_aa: CASRQRVYNEQFF

v_call: TRBV3-1/TRBV3-2
clone_size: .
j_call: TRBJ1-4
cdr3_aa: CAAGRGSTNEKLFF

v_call: TRBV5-5
clone_size: once
j_call: TRBJ2-3
cdr3_aa: CASLLQGSDTQYF

v_call: TRBV7-6
clone_size: .
j_call: TRBJ2-5
cdr3_aa: CASSLANQGARKTQYF

v_call: TRBV19
clone_size: .
j_call: TRBJ2-7
cdr3_aa: CASSISAGALTYEQYF

v_call: TRBV7-9
clone_size: .
j_call: TRBJ1-2
cdr3_aa: CASSPGYGYTF

v_call: TRBV7-9
clone_size: .
j_call: TRBJ1-2
cdr3_aa: CASSFSNYGYTF

v_call: TRBV9
clone_size: .
j_call: TRBJ2-7
cdr3_aa: CASSLGQSYYEQYF

v_call: TRBV6-2/TRBV6-3
clone_size: .
j_call: TRBJ2-7
cdr3_aa: CASSYRLDGLSLEQYF

v_call: TRBV15
clone_size: .
j_call: TRBJ1-2
cdr3_aa: CATSISGDGYTF

v_call: TRBV14
clone_size: few
j_call: TRBJ2-2
cdr3_aa: CASSQLDYSGELFF

v_call: TRBV5-1
clone_size: few
j_call: TRBJ2-1
cdr3_aa: CASSFQGPYNEQFF

v_call: TRBV5-4
clone_size: .
j_call: TRBJ1-2
cdr3_aa: CASSVGQGLGYGYTF

v_call: TRBV4-1
clone_size: few
j_call: TRBJ2-3
cdr3_aa: CASSPLAGGTHTQYF

v_call: TRBV5-1
clone_size: .
j_call: TRBJ1-4
cdr3_aa: CASSFTGDTTNEKLFF

v_call: TRBV29-1
clone_size: .
j_call: TRBJ1-1
cdr3_aa: CSVKKGQGNTEAFF

v_call: TRBV10-3
clone_size: .
j_call: TRBJ2-1
cdr3_aa: CAIRSLAGNNEQFF

v_call: TRBV7-7
clone_size: once
j_call: TRBJ2-3
cdr3_aa: CASSLRGAHTQYF

v_call: TRBV7-2
clone_size: .
j_call: TRBJ1-2
cdr3_aa: CASSSKDRGINGYTF

v_call: TRBV10-3
clone_size: .
j_call: TRBJ1-6
cdr3_aa: CATLAGRNSPLHF

v_call: TRBV21-1
clone_size: .
j_call: TRBJ1-1
cdr3_aa: CASSTNRGRTEAFF

v_call: TRBV3-1/TRBV3-2
clone_size: .
j_call: TRBJ1-2
cdr3_aa: CASSQVYRRSITNYGYTF

v_call: TRBV9
clone_size: .
j_call: TRBJ2-7
cdr3_aa: CASSDPRGVKGSEQYF

v_call: TRBV7-9
clone_size: few
j_call: TRBJ2-1
cdr3_aa: CASSGQQGFSYNEQFF

v_call: TRBV19
clone_size: few
j_call: TRBJ1-6
cdr3_aa: CASAGTRIASLHF

v_call: TRBV7-9
clone_size: .
j_call: TRBJ2-2
cdr3_aa: CASSPLPGTGAAGELFF

v_call: TRBV6-5
clone_size: .
j_call: TRBJ1-2
cdr3_aa: CASSPEVKGGSYTF

v_call: TRBV11-3
clone_size: .
j_call: TRBJ2-3
cdr3_aa: CASNIAGGLGADTQYF

v_call: TRBV21-1
clone_size: few
j_call: TRBJ1-1
cdr3_aa: CASNLHSPRRNTEAFF

v_call: TRBV2
clone_size: once
j_call: TRBJ2-2
cdr3_aa: CASRILAGPTGELFF

v_call: TRBV4-2
clone_size: .
j_call: TRBJ1-2
cdr3_aa: CASSQVPTGHGYTF